These 27 T cell receptor beta chains were all obtained from the same sample, sequenced in a study of blood T cell repertoires in COVID-19. Assay used: immunoSEQ multiplex PCR; TCRdb lists only in-frame clones, some missing. The table has 350,000 to 450,000 clones, around 87% seen once. What was sequenced was PBMCs or T cells enriched from blood (not recorded which). The receptors shown here come from a man aged 25-45 years who had recovered from COVID-19.

The chain employs TRBV7-8 and TRBJ1-2; TRBD1 matches at 8 bases. J lost 5 bases, V lost 1 base, and 3 bases had no gene match. CDR1 and CDR2 (germline): SGHVS, FQNEAQ. CDR3 length: 14 amino acids. CDR3 loop: CASSLGTGGYGYTF. CDR3 bases: TGTGCCAGCAGCTTAGGAACAGGGGGATATGGCTACACCTTC.

Note on this clone: Other nucleotide sequences from this sample produce the same CDR3. The chain employs TRBV13 and TRBJ2-7; D unclear. The V end lost 0 bases, the J end lost 3 bases, and 3 bases lay between the germline ends. CDR1 and CDR2 from the germline V gene are PRHDT and FYEKMQ (reference sequence). The CDR3 runs 12 residues. DNA for the CDR3: TGTGCCAGCAGCTTAGGTCGCTACGAGCAGTACTTC. This translates into CASSLGRYEQYF.

CDR3 region: CASSLQGQETQYF. CDR3 DNA: TGTGCCAGCAGCTTACAGGGTCAAGAGACCCAGTACTTC. The V call is TRBV13, the J call TRBJ2-5, with D maybe TRBD1 (5 bases). V was clipped by 2 bases and J by 2 bases, with 6 bases between them. The germline CDR1 and CDR2 sequences are PRHDT and FYEKMQ (reference sequence). The CDR3 loop spans 13 amino acids.

This sequence joins TRBV5-1 and TRBJ1-1; TRBD1 is a possible D gene (5 bases). This CDR3 spans 15 amino acids. Germline V gene sequence: CDR1 SGHRS, CDR2 YFSETQ. Trimming shortened V by 4 bases and J by 0 bases, and 13 bases separated the two germline ends. The CDR3 region is CASSGGLRLNTEAFF. The CDR3 nucleotides read TGCGCCAGCAGCGGGGGACTTCGTTTGAACACTGAAGCTTTCTTT.

The V call is TRBV7-9, the J call TRBJ1-1, with 9 bases lining up with TRBD1. Germline lookup yields CDR1 SEHNR and CDR2 FQNEAQ (reference sequence). The CDR3 consists of 17 residues. With 5 bases clipped from V and 1 base from J, the junction kept 11 bases outside the gene matches. Written as DNA, the CDR3 is TGTGCCAGCAGCCCCCCGGGACAGGGTCGATCGAACACTGAAGCTTTCTTT. Amino acids: CASSPPGQGRSNTEAFF.

This clone showed up just a few times. The chain joins TRBV19 to TRBJ1-1; D is undetermined. The CDR3 sequence is 11 residues long. Trimming left V 8 bases short and J 3 bases short, with 7 bases between. Germline V gene sequence: CDR1 LNHDA, CDR2 SQIVND (reference sequence). The CDR3 DNA follows: TGTGCCAGTGGGCGTCACACTGAAGCTTTCTTT. The encoded protein is CASGRHTEAFF.

This chain joins TRBV19 and TRBJ2-1; the match to TRBD2 covers 9 bases. CDR3 length: 17 residues. Germline V gives CDR1 LNHDA, CDR2 SQIVND (reference sequence). The trim removed 1 base at V and 5 bases at J, leaving 9 bases unmatched. In DNA, the CDR3 is TGTGCCAGTAGTATAGTAACTAGCGGGCTCGGCAACAATGAGCAGTTCTTC. This encodes CASSIVTSGLGNNEQFF.

V usage is TRBV1 and J usage is TRBJ2-7; the table's D call TRBD2 went unverified against the DNA. TRBV1 is recorded as a pseudogene. The CDR3 sequence is 17 residues long. CDR3 residues: CTSSQPPGGTICYEQYF. CDR3 sequence (DNA): TGCACCAGCAGCCAACCTCCCGGGGGGACCATATGCTACGAGCAGTACTTC.

This sequence joins TRBV2 and TRBJ2-3; maybe TRBD2 (5 bases). This CDR3 region has 12 residues. Trimming removed 10 bases from V and 10 bases from J, with 18 bases in between. Germline CDR1 is SNHLY and CDR2 is FYNNEI. CDR3 sequence reads: CATRADSPAQYF. DNA for the CDR3: TGTGCCACCCGAGCGGACTCTCCTGCGCAGTATTTT.

The genes are TRBV28 and TRBJ2-2, with D maybe TRBD1 (6 bases). The ends were cut back, 8 bases at V and 6 bases at J, with 19 bases in the middle. CDR1 is MDHEN, CDR2 SYDVKM, per germline. This CDR3 region has 15 residues. The CDR3: CASGQSTGLAGELFF. DNA for the CDR3: TGTGCCAGCGGCCAATCCACAGGGCTTGCCGGGGAGCTGTTTTTT.

The gene calls are TRBV27 and TRBJ2-7; 10 nucleotides match TRBD1. CDR1 is MNHEY, CDR2 SMNVEV, per germline (reference sequence). This CDR3 has 15 amino acids. V was pared by 5 bases and J by 2 bases, with 6 bases of the junction left unmatched. The CDR3 nucleotides read TGTGCCAGCAGTCCCGGGACAGGGGTAACCTACGAGCAGTACTTC. Residues: CASSPGTGVTYEQYF.

The V and J genes are TRBV12-2 and TRBJ2-1; TRBD2, the table's D call, was not compared with the DNA. TRBV12-2 is labeled a pseudogene. This CDR3 comprises 16 residues. Here the CDR3 DNA reads TGTGCAAGTCGCTTAGGCGCTGGTCTACTAGTGATACAACAGTTCTTC. It codes for CASRLGAGLLVIQQFF.

The V and J genes are TRBV11-2 and TRBJ2-5, with D uncertain. Germline V CDR1 and CDR2: SGHAT, FQNNGV. The CDR3 is made up of 12 amino acids. Trimming pared 4 bases from V and 0 bases from J, leaving 3 bases between. For the CDR3, the DNA is TGTGCCAGCAGCTCGGACCAAGAGACCCAGTACTTC. The encoded protein is CASSSDQETQYF.

The chain combines TRBV30 with TRBJ2-7, with D perhaps matching TRBD2 (6 bases). Germline CDR1 reads GTSNPN; CDR2 reads SVGIG (reference sequence). The V gene lost 4 bases and the J gene lost 2 bases, with 24 bases spanning the gap. This CDR3 region has 17 residues. CDR3 in DNA: TGTGCCTGGATGACGTCTGTGCGGCGGGATAGGACCTACGAGCAGTACTTC. It yields the protein CAWMTSVRRDRTYEQYF.

This clone is a singleton in its sample. J is TRBJ1-5 and V is TRBV9; 7 positions match TRBD1. The junction had 5 bases not matched to a gene; V was cut back by 3 bases and J by 2 bases. There are 15 residues in the CDR3. From germline, CDR1 is SGDLS and CDR2 YYNGEE. In nucleotides, the CDR3 is TGTGCCAGCAGCGCCACAGGGGATGGCAATCAGCCCCAGCATTTT. Its translation is CASSATGDGNQPQHF. The variable domain in full, completed from reference TRBV9 and TRBJ1-5, reads DSGVTQTPKHLITATGQRVTLRCSPRSGDLSVYWYQQSLDQGLQFLIQYYNGEERAKGNILERFSAQQFPDLHSELNLSSLELGDSALYFCASSATGDGNQPQHFGDGTRLSIL.

The chain employs TRBV6-5 and TRBJ2-5; a possible D gene is TRBD2 (6 bases). The ends were cut back, 4 bases at V and 4 bases at J, with 16 bases in the middle. Germline V lookup: CDR1 MNHEY, CDR2 SVGAGI. This CDR3 is built from 15 residues. CDR3 bases: TGTGCCAGCAGTTTATCTGGAGGGGTTGGAGAGACCCAGTACTTC. Protein product: CASSLSGGVGETQYF.

The chain recombines TRBV5-4 with TRBJ1-5; D gene uncertain. V lost 3 bases to trimming and J lost 5 bases, with 9 bases between them. The germline CDR1 and CDR2 sequences are SGHNT and YYREEE (reference sequence). The CDR3 runs to 13 residues. The CDR3 is CASSSDKDQPQHF. The CDR3 nucleotides are TGTGCCAGCAGCTCCGACAAAGATCAGCCCCAGCATTTT.

The chain uses TRBV29-1 and TRBJ2-2, with 11 bases fitting TRBD2. The length of the CDR3 is 16 residues. In germline, CDR1 is SQVTM, CDR2 ANQGSEA. V was clipped by 2 bases and J by 5 bases; unmatched bases: 7. The CDR3 DNA follows: TGCAGCGTTGAATACCGCGGGACTAGCGGAACCGGGGAGCTGTTTTTT. This encodes CSVEYRGTSGTGELFF.

This chain links TRBV18 with TRBJ1-2; TRBD1 aligns across 8 bases. The V and J ends lost 4 bases and 3 bases, in that order; junction bases with no gene match: 13. Germline V gives CDR1 KGHSH, CDR2 LQKENI. There are 17 residues in the CDR3. CDR3 amino acids: CASSLLVGQGAHYGYTF. CDR3 in DNA: TGTGCCAGCTCACTACTCGTAGGACAGGGTGCCCACTATGGCTACACCTTC.

This clone has only one observation. The chain links TRBV7-8 to TRBJ2-4, with 7 bases fitting TRBD2. Germline CDR1 and CDR2: SGHVS and FQNEAQ. CDR3 length: 15 amino acids. J was trimmed by 12 bases and V by 5 bases; bases with no gene match: 16. CDR3 DNA: TGTGCCAGCAGCCCAACCGGGGGAGGGAATGGTAATCAGTACTTC. Encoded protein: CASSPTGGGNGNQYF.

CDR3 protein: CASSGGTGQETQYF. The CDR3 DNA reads TGCGCCAGCAGCGGAGGGACAGGCCAAGAGACCCAGTACTTC. This chain connects TRBV5-1 to TRBJ2-5; TRBD1 matches 8 bases. Germline values: CDR1 SGHRS, CDR2 YFSETQ. The CDR3 is 14 residues long. J gave up 1 base and V 4 bases, and 3 bases lay outside the gene matches.

V gene TRBV5-4 combines with J gene TRBJ2-3; 10 nucleotides match TRBD2. Trimming cost V 5 bases and J 4 bases; bases outside gene matches: 4. From germline, CDR1 is SGHNT and CDR2 YYREEE (reference sequence). The CDR3 totals 14 residues. The CDR3 DNA sequence: TGTGCCAGCAGGCAAGCGGGGGGGGCAGATACGCAGTATTTT. Translated, it gives CASRQAGGADTQYF. The whole variable domain, remainder taken from reference TRBV5-4 and TRBJ2-3, is ETGVTQSPTHLIKTRGQQVTLRCSSQSGHNTVSWYQQALGQGPQFIFQYYREEENGRGNFPPRFSGLQFPNYSSELNVNALELDDSALYLCASRQAGGADTQYFGPGTRLTVL.

V is TRBV6-2 or TRBV6-3 and J is TRBJ2-2, with TRBD1 identical over 9 bases. Germline-derived CDR1 and CDR2 are MNHEY and SVGEGT. V lost 6 bases and J lost 2; bases outside the gene matches: 4. The CDR3 extends over 15 amino acids. CDR3 amino acids: CASSLTGGNTGELFF. The CDR3 DNA follows: TGTGCCAGCAGCCTTACAGGGGGCAACACCGGGGAGCTGTTTTTT.

The V call is TRBV19, the J call TRBJ1-2; no clear D. Trimming stripped 0 bases from V and 7 bases from J, with 6 bases between. Germline CDR1 and CDR2: LNHDA and SQIVND (reference sequence). This CDR3 region has 12 residues. The CDR3 nucleotides are TGTGCCAGTAGTATAGATCTTGTTGGCTACACCTTC. Amino acids: CASSIDLVGYTF.

This sequence joins TRBV29-1 and TRBJ2-1, with 10 bases aligning to TRBD1. The CDR3 covers 14 residues. V shed 7 bases and J 7 bases; nucleotides not matched to a gene: 10. Germline V gives CDR1 SQVTM, CDR2 ANQGSEA. The CDR3 is CSAFFQGQGNEQFF. The CDR3 bases are TGCAGCGCCTTCTTTCAGGGACAGGGGAATGAGCAGTTCTTC.

The J gene is TRBJ1-2, the V gene TRBV3-1 (or the pseudogene TRBV3-2), with 7 nucleotides matching TRBD1. After removal of 3 bases from V and 7 bases from J, the junction contained 8 bases not matched to a gene. The CDR3 extends over 14 amino acids. CDR1 and CDR2 (germline): LGHDT, YNNKEL (reference sequence). CDR3 loop: CASSHLGQTSGYTF. The CDR3 region has the DNA TGTGCCAGCAGCCACTTGGGACAGACCAGTGGCTACACCTTC.

The rearrangement joins TRBV7-3 to TRBJ2-1; TRBD2 agrees at 12 bases. The trim removed 5 bases at V and 6 bases at J, leaving 8 bases unmatched. The CDR3 runs to 16 residues. Per germline, CDR1 SGHTA and CDR2 FQGTGA. The CDR3 DNA follows: TGTGCCAGCAGCGTAAGGACTAGCGGGGACCCCAATGAGCAGTTCTTC. This encodes CASSVRTSGDPNEQFF.